Listed below are T cell receptor beta chains from one sample, sequenced in a study of blood T cell repertoires in COVID-19. The repertoire was sequenced with immunoSEQ multiplex PCR; TCRdb's copy has only in-frame clones and lacks some. The data contain hundreds of thousands of clones, about nine tenths of them singletons. Sequenced input: PBMCs or T cells enriched from blood (not recorded which). The receptors derive from a man between 25 and 39 years old who had recovered from COVID-19. The CDR3 runs from the conserved cysteine through the conserved F or W. The D gene is left open where the match is weak. Clone size is not always given. Where it is, it says once, few, many or a class for expanded clones.

>TRBJ1-2|TRBV18|-|-
CASSPPILTYGYTF
TGTGCCAGCTCACCGCCCATACTTACCTATGGCTACACCTTC
>TRBJ2-1|TRBV28|-|TRBD2
CASSPLAGGPLSYNEQFF
TGTGCCAGCAGCCCTCTAGCGGGAGGGCCTTTGTCCTACAATGAGCAGTTCTTC
>TRBJ1-5|TRBV18|-|TRBD1
CASSQDRVNQPQHF
TGTGCCAGCTCACAGGACAGGGTCAATCAGCCCCAGCATTTT
>TRBJ1-1|TRBV30|-|-
CAWSGAGASIAFF
TGTGCCTGGAGCGGGGCAGGGGCCTCTATAGCTTTCTTT
>TRBJ2-5|TRBV2|-|TRBD2
CASRLLAGGQETQYF
TGTGCCAGCCGATTACTAGCGGGGGGACAAGAGACCCAGTACTTC
>TRBJ2-7|TRBV5-5|few|TRBD1
CASSLVGTASYEQYF
TGTGCCAGCAGCTTGGTAGGGACAGCCTCCTACGAGCAGTACTTC
>TRBJ1-2|TRBV27|-|-
CASSRQASTGYTF
TGTGCCAGCAGTCGACAGGCTTCCACTGGCTACACCTTC
>TRBJ2-7|TRBV3-1/TRBV3-2|-|-
CASSQVASNEQYF
TGTGCCAGCAGCCAAGTAGCCTCGAACGAGCAGTACTTC
>TRBJ1-1|TRBV28|few|-
CASSPPDRRNTEAFF
TGTGCCAGCAGTCCCCCCGACAGGCGGAACACTGAAGCTTTCTTT
>TRBJ1-5|TRBV28|-|-
CASSLYGAQGGNQPQHF
TGTGCCAGCAGTTTATATGGCGCCCAAGGGGGCAATCAGCCCCAGCATTTT
>TRBJ1-2|TRBV9|-|-
CASSPDVRVRGGYTF
TGTGCCAGCAGCCCTGACGTCAGGGTGCGTGGTGGCTACACCTTC
>TRBJ2-3|TRBV9|-|TRBD2
CASSVAASGGVYTQYF
TGTGCCAGCAGCGTAGCGGCTAGCGGGGGGGTGTATACGCAGTATTTT
>TRBJ1-4|TRBV19|few|TRBD1
CASSTTGKSNEKLFF
TGTGCCAGTAGTACGACAGGGAAGAGTAATGAAAAACTGTTTTTT
>TRBJ1-5|TRBV4-2|-|TRBD1
CASSDREGGSNQPQHF
TGTGCCAGCTCCGACAGGGAAGGTGGTAGCAATCAGCCCCAGCATTTT
>TRBJ1-1|TRBV2|few|-
CASKDSPQNTEAFF
TGTGCCAGCAAGGACAGTCCCCAGAACACTGAAGCTTTCTTT
>TRBJ2-5|TRBV6-4|-|-
CASSDSMGATLQETQYF
TGTGCCAGCAGTGACTCGATGGGGGCCACCCTCCAAGAGACCCAGTACTTC
>TRBJ2-7|TRBV10-3|-|TRBD2
CAISGSPGTSGSPYEQYF
TGTGCCATCAGTGGCTCCCCGGGGACTAGCGGGAGCCCCTACGAGCAGTACTTC
>TRBJ2-7|TRBV18|-|-
CASSPQGDSSYEQYF
TGTGCCAGCTCACCGCAGGGCGATAGCTCCTACGAGCAGTACTTC
>TRBJ2-1|TRBV9|-|-
CASSPMGRENNEQFF
TGTGCCAGCAGCCCTATGGGGCGGGAAAACAATGAGCAGTTCTTC
>TRBJ1-1|TRBV21-1|-|-
CASSIRQAGTEAFF
TGTGCCAGCAGCATTCGGCAGGCAGGCACTGAAGCTTTCTTT
>TRBJ2-3|TRBV3-1/TRBV3-2|-|-
CASSQGSHSRTDTQYF
TGTGCCAGCAGCCAGGGGAGCCACTCCCGCACAGATACGCAGTATTTT
>TRBJ1-4|TRBV5-4|-|-
CASSPVTGRNEKLFF
TGTGCCAGCAGCCCGGTCACAGGGCGGAATGAAAAACTGTTTTTT
>TRBJ2-2|TRBV4-1|once|-
CASSQALNTGELFF
TGCGCCAGCAGCCAAGCTTTGAACACCGGGGAGCTGTTTTTT
>TRBJ2-2|TRBV20-1|-|-
CSATDYWGELFF
TGCAGTGCTACTGACTACTGGGGGGAGCTGTTTTTT
>TRBJ2-7|TRBV6-1|-|-
CASSETWTPAYSYEQYF
TGTGCCAGCAGTGAAACCTGGACACCCGCTTATTCCTACGAGCAGTACTTC
>TRBJ2-3|TRBV5-6|-|TRBD2
CASSRLAVTDTQYF
TGTGCCAGCAGCCGACTAGCGGTTACAGATACGCAGTATTTT
>TRBJ1-4|TRBV5-1|-|-
CASSATATNEKLFF
TGCGCCAGCAGCGCGACAGCAACTAATGAAAAACTGTTTTTT
>TRBJ2-7|TRBV2|-|-
CASSEAQGSYEQYF
TGTGCCAGCAGTGAGGCCCAGGGATCCTACGAGCAGTACTTC
>TRBJ2-3|TRBV5-1|-|TRBD1
CASSIGTGPTDTQYF
TGCGCCAGCAGCATTGGGACAGGGCCCACAGATACGCAGTATTTT
>TRBJ1-6|TRBV27|-|TRBD1
CASSRDRRIGNSPLHF
TGTGCCAGCAGTCGGGACAGGAGGATTGGTAATTCACCCCTCCACTTT
>TRBJ1-5|TRBV11-3|-|-
CASSLQNHNQPQHF
TGTGCCAGCAGCTTACAGAATCACAATCAGCCCCAGCATTTT
>TRBJ2-5|TRBV15|-|-
CATSRDRWTIPQETQYF
TGTGCCACCAGCAGAGATAGGTGGACTATACCCCAAGAGACCCAGTACTTC
>TRBJ2-2|TRBV5-8|-|-
CASSSGQRTNTGELFF
TGTGCCAGCAGCTCAGGACAGCGAACGAACACCGGGGAGCTGTTTTTT
>TRBJ2-1|TRBV27|-|TRBD2
CASSLRLAGVYNEQFF
TGTGCCAGCAGTTTAAGACTAGCGGGGGTTTACAATGAGCAGTTCTTC
>TRBJ2-7|TRBV29-1|-|TRBD1
CSAQTGASGEQYF
TGCAGCGCCCAAACAGGGGCTTCTGGGGAGCAGTACTTC